The sequence of this TCR beta chain was determined in a study of OX40 agonist ivuxolimab in advanced cancers. Study-level information: Subjects had a mean age of around 60 years, with a range of about 23 to 85; just over 80% were male.

This CDR3 has 14 amino acids. From germline, CDR1 is SQVTM and CDR2 ANQGSEA. V was cut by 7 bases and J by 6 bases, with 19 bases left in between. Remarks on this clone: Its antigen is not known.

The study, taken as a whole, reports: By week 6 at 0.1 to 3.0 mg/kg, blood CD4+ and CD8+ T cells had expanded clonally. Among T cells, CD8+ cells averaged more expanded clones than CD4+ cells. Those patients achieving a partial response at 0.1-3.0 mg/kg showed among the lowest clonal expansion.

Profiled with immunoSEQ multiplex PCR; TCRdb holds only in-frame clones, not every one. The sample has 75,000 to 100,000 clones; roughly 87% are singletons. The receptor's source is an adult with an advanced solid tumor such as melanoma, head and neck, liver or kidney cancer. This sequence joins TRBV29-1 and TRBJ2-1; D may match TRBD1 or TRBD2 (6 bases each). The sample here was CD4+ or CD8+ T cells sorted from blood, taken in a trial of the OX40 agonist ivuxolimab. The CDR3 DNA reads TGCAGCGCGATTGGGGGGCAGGTTGGCAATGAGCAGTTCTTC. The encoded protein is CSAIGGQVGNEQFF.